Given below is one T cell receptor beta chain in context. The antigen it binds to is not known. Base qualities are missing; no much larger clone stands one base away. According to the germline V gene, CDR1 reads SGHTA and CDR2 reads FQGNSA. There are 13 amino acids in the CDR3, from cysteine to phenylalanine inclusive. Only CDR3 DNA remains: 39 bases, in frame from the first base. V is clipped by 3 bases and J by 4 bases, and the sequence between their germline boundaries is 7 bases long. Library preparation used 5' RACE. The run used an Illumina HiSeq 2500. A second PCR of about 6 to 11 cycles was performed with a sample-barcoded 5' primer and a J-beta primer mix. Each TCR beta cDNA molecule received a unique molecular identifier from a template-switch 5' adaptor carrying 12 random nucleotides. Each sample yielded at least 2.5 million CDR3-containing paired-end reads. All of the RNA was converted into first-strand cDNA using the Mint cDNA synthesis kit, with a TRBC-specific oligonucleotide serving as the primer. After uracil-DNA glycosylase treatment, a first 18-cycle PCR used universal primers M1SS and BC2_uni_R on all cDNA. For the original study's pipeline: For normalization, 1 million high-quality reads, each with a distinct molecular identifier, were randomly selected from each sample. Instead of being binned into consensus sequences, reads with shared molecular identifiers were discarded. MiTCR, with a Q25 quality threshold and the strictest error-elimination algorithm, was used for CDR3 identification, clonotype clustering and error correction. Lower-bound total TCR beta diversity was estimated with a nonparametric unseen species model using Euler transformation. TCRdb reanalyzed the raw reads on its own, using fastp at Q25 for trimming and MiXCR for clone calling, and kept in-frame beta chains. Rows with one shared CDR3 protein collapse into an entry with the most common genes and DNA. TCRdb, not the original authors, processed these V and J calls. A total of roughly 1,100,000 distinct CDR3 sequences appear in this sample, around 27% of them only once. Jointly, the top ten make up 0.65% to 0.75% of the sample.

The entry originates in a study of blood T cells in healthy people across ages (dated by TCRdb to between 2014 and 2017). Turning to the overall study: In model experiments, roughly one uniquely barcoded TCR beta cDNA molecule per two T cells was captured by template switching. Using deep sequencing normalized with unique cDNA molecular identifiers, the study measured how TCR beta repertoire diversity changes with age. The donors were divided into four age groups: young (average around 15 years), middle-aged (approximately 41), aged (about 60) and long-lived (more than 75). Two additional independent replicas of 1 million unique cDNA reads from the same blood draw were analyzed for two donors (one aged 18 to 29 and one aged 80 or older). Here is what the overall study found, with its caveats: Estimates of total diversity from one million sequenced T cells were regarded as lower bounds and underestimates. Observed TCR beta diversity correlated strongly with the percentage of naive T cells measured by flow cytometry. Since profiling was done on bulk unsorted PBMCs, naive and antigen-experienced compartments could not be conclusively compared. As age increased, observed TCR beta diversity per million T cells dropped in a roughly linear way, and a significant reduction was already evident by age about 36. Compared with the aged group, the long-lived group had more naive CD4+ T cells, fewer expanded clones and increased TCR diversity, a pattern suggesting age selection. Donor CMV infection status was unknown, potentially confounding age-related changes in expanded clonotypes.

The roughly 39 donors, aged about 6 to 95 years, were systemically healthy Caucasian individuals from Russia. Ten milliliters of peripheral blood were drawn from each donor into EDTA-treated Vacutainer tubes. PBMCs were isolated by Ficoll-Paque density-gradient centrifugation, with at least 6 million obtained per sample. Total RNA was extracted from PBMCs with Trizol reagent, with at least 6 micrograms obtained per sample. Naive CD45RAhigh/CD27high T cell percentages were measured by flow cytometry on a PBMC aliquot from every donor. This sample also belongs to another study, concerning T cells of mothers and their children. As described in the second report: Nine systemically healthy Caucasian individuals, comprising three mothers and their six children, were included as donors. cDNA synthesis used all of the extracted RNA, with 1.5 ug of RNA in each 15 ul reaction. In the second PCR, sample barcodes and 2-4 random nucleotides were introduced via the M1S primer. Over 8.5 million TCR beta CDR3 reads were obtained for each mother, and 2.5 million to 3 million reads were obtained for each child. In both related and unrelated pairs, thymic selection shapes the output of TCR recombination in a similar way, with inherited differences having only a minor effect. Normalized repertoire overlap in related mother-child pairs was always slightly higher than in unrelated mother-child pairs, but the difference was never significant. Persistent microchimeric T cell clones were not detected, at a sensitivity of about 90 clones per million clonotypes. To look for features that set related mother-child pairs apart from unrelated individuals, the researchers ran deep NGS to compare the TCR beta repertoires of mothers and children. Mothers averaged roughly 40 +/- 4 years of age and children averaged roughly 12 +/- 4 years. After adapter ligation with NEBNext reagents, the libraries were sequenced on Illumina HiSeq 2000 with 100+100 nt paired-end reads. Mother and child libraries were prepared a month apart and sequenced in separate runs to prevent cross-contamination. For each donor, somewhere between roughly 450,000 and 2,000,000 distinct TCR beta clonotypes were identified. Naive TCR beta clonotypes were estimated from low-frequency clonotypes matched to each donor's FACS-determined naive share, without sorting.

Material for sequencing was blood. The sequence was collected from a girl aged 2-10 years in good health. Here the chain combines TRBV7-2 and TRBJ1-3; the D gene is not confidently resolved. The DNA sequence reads TGTGCCAGCAGCTTTGGAAAAGGAAACACCATATATTTT. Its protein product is CASSFGKGNTIYF.